This record concerns one TCR beta chain sequence. Its target is unknown. Germline values: CDR1 SGHTA, CDR2 FQGNSA. The V segment lost 2 bases and the J segment 1 base; nucleotides outside the gene matches: 11. CDR3 length: 19 amino acids. The primer mix had 60 V beta and 13 J beta primers. Produced via immunoSEQ multiplex PCR; TCRdb's table is partial and in-frame only. The sample gives 45,000 to 50,000 clones, over 75% of which show up once; roughly 10% is in the top ten. This entry comes from a study of glioma-infiltrating T cells after dendritic cell vaccination. Whole-study context: Monocyte-derived dendritic cells, cultured seven days with IL-4 and GM-CSF, were pulsed with autologous tumor lysate.

Whole-study findings and limits: Higher pretreatment TIL content predicted longer progression-free time and survival.

The receptor was derived from a human donor with glioblastoma. Sequenced material: blood, taken before dendritic cell vaccination. The gene calls are TRBV7-2 and TRBJ2-1; 10 bases fit TRBD2. Here the CDR3 DNA reads TGTGCCAGCAGCTTACTCCAAATACTAGCGGGGCGGTCCTACAATGAGCAGTTCTTC. Its translation is CASSLLQILAGRSYNEQFF.